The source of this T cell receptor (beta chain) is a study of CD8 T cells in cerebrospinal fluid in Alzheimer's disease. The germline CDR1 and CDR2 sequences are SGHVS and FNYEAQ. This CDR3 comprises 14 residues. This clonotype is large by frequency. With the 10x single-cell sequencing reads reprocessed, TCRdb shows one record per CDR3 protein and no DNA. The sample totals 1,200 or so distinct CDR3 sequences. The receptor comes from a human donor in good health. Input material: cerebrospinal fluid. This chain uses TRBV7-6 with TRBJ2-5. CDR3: CASSLGLTKETQYF.